The source of this TCR beta chain is a study of blood T cells in healthy people across ages. Using a J-beta primer mix together with a sample-barcoded 5' primer, a second PCR was run for roughly 6 to 11 cycles. A tag from a template-switch adaptor with 12 random nucleotides marked each cDNA molecule. Every sample gave at least 3 million paired-end reads containing CDR3. TCRdb re-called the 5' RACE reads with MiXCR, one entry per CDR3 protein. The sample has 1.5 million to 2 million distinct CDR3 sequences, roughly 30% seen once. Germline loops: CDR1 MDHEN, CDR2 SYDVKM. Trimming took off 7 bases at V and 6 bases at J, with 17 bases between the two ends. CDR3 size: 14 residues. No fewer than 7 million PBMCs went into each sample. General study results and limits: A roughly linear age-dependent decrease characterized TCR beta diversity per million T cells.

As for this clonotype: The antigen is undetermined.

The TCR was taken from a woman aged 25 to 39 in good health. The specimen was blood. This chain uses TRBV28 with TRBJ2-3, with a possible D match to TRBD2 (6 bases). DNA for the CDR3: TGTGCCAGCAACGAGCGGACACGGGGGGATACGCAGTATTTT. It is translated as CASNERTRGDTQYF.